Each of the 27 T cell receptor beta chains below was sequenced from the same sample in a study of T-cell reconstitution after alpha-beta-depleted transplantation in children. It was with unique molecular identifiers that the TCRbeta library was prepared. A single record per CDR3 protein comes from TCRdb applying MiXCR to the PCR reads. The sample has approximately 45,000 distinct CDR3 sequences, around half seen once. Sequenced here: peripheral blood, sampled before TCRalphabeta/CD19-depleted stem cell transplant. The receptors were gathered from a boy younger than two with SCID, due to receive a stem cell transplant.

The V call is TRBV20-1, the J call TRBJ1-5, with D unresolved. The V end was cut by 1 base, the J end by 8 bases, with 9 bases between. This CDR3 contains 12 residues. Germline assignment: CDR1 DFQATT and CDR2 SNEGSKA (reference sequence). The CDR3 nucleotides read TGCAGTGCTAGAGTGTTGGATAAGCCCCAGCATTTT. Its protein is CSARVLDKPQHF.

This CDR3 reads CASSEALGERGEQYF. DNA for the CDR3: TGTGCCAGCAGTGAAGCGCTAGGGGAACGGGGCGAGCAGTACTTC. V gene TRBV6-1 combines with J gene TRBJ2-7; either TRBD1 or TRBD2 may supply D (5 bases each). V lost 0 bases and J 6 bases, leaving 15 bases between the germline ends. Germline V CDR1 and CDR2: MNHNS, SASEGT. The CDR3 length is 15 residues.

Sample share makes this clonotype medium-sized. The V and J genes are TRBV7-2 and TRBJ2-1, with D unresolved. Germline V gene sequence: CDR1 SGHTA, CDR2 FQGNSA. This CDR3 has 14 residues. V gave up 5 bases and J gave up 5 bases, with 13 bases separating them. The CDR3 sequence is CASSPRPANNEQFF. In DNA, the CDR3 is TGTGCCAGCAGCCCCCGTCCAGCCAACAATGAGCAGTTCTTC.

The chain has TRBV29-1 and TRBJ2-5; tentatively, D is TRBD1 (6 bases). The CDR3 loop spans 12 amino acids. The V end lost 4 bases, the J end lost 2 bases, and 8 bases lay between the germline ends. The germline CDR1 and CDR2 sequences are SQVTM and ANQGSEA. CDR3 bases: TGCAGCGTTGCAACAGGGCAAGAGACCCAGTACTTC. Encoded protein: CSVATGQETQYF. Combining the CDR3 with reference TRBV29-1 and TRBJ2-5 gives the whole variable domain SAVISQKPSRDICQRGTSLTIQCQVDSQVTMMFWYRQQPGQSLTLIATANQGSEATYESGFVIDKFPISRPNLTFSTLTVSNMSPEDSSIYLCSVATGQETQYFGPGTRLLVL.

The chain joins TRBV10-1 to TRBJ2-2, with D possibly TRBD2 on 6 matching bases. CDR1 and CDR2 from the germline V gene are WNHNN and SYGVQD (reference sequence). This CDR3 spans 15 amino acids. The ends were cut back, 4 bases at V and 3 bases at J, with 12 bases in the middle. The CDR3 sequence is CASSGGTGYTGELFF. The CDR3 region has the DNA TGCGCCAGCAGTGGGGGGACTGGTTACACCGGGGAGCTGTTTTTT.

The chain couples TRBV6-1 to TRBJ1-2; no clear D gene. Deletions cut 1 base from V and 5 bases from J, with 14 bases between. Per the germline V gene, CDR1 is MNHNS and CDR2 is SASEGT. There are 15 residues in the CDR3. Here the CDR3 reads CASSEGLQAGYGYTF. CDR3 coding DNA: TGTGCCAGCAGTGAAGGGCTGCAGGCTGGGTATGGCTACACCTTC.

The chain has TRBV5-1 and TRBJ2-3, with D tentatively TRBD2 (6 bases). This CDR3 is built from 15 residues. V lost 6 bases and J 1 base, leaving 15 bases between the germline ends. Germline V gives CDR1 SGHRS, CDR2 YFSETQ. CDR3 nucleotides: TGCGCCAGCAATGTGGGGGGTTCTGGCACAGATACGCAGTATTTT. This sequence encodes CASNVGGSGTDTQYF.

The chain carries TRBV15 and TRBJ2-3; D gene ambiguous. Germline V gene lookup returns CDR1 LNHNV and CDR2 YYDKDF (reference sequence). Trimming took off 5 bases at V and 6 bases at J, with 24 bases between the two ends. The CDR3 sequence is 17 residues long. CDR3 in DNA: TGTGCCACCAGCGACCCCCGAAGTGGAGCCGCCGAGGATACGCAGTATTTT. Amino acid sequence: CATSDPRSGAAEDTQYF.

V and J are TRBV20-1 and TRBJ2-7; D remains unclear. V was shortened by 0 bases and J by 4 bases, with 10 bases between the two germline ends. In germline, CDR1 is DFQATT, CDR2 SNEGSKA (reference sequence). This CDR3 comprises 13 residues. CDR3 in DNA: TGCAGTGCTAGAGATCCAATGGGGTACGAGCAGTACTTC. Translation: CSARDPMGYEQYF.

The genes are TRBV6-2 or TRBV6-3 and TRBJ1-6; 7 nucleotides agree with TRBD1. CDR1 is MNHEY and CDR2 is SVGEGT in the germline V gene. The V gene end was trimmed by 10 bases and the J gene end by 11 bases; junction bases not matched to a gene: 11. CDR3 length: 13 residues. Here the CDR3 reads CATQQGRRPPLHF. DNA of the CDR3: TGTGCCACCCAACAGGGGAGGAGGCCACCCCTCCACTTT.

The chain carries TRBV4-2 and TRBJ2-7, with 7 positions matching TRBD2. The CDR3 consists of 15 residues. Germline CDR1 reads LGHNA; CDR2 reads YNFKEQ. The V gene end was trimmed by 3 bases and the J gene end by 4 bases; junction bases not matched to a gene: 9. This CDR3 reads CASSQARGEEYEQYF. In nucleotides, the CDR3 is TGTGCCAGCAGCCAGGCCCGGGGGGAGGAGTACGAGCAGTACTTC.

V gene TRBV3-1 combines with J gene TRBJ1-2; the match to TRBD1 covers 10 bases. The J segment lost 5 bases and the V segment lost 1 base, leaving 4 bases of the junction unmatched. The CDR3 is made up of 15 amino acids. Germline values: CDR1 LGHDT, CDR2 YNNKEL (reference sequence). This CDR3 reads CASSQGLGQGYGYTF. The CDR3 DNA follows: TGTGCCAGCAGCCAAGGCTTGGGACAGGGGTATGGCTACACCTTC.

This rearrangement joins TRBV19 to TRBJ2-5; TRBD2 is a possible D gene (6 bases). Germline V CDR1 and CDR2: LNHDA, SQIVND (reference sequence). Trimming took off 0 bases at V and 3 bases at J, with 8 bases between the two ends. The CDR3 contains 14 residues. The CDR3 DNA is TGTGCCAGTAGTATAGAACCGGGAGAAGAGACCCAGTACTTC. This gives the protein CASSIEPGEETQYF. Drawing the rest from reference TRBV19 and TRBJ2-5, the complete variable domain is DGGITQSPKYLFRKEGQNVTLSCEQNLNHDAMYWYRQDPGQGLRLIYYSQIVNDFQKGDIAEGYSVSREKKESFPLTVTSAQKNPTAFYLCASSIEPGEETQYFGPGTRLLVL.

The chain joins TRBV6-2 or TRBV6-3 to TRBJ1-5, with D unclear. The CDR3 consists of 15 residues. Trimming removed 6 bases from V and 0 bases from J, with 12 bases in between. Germline values: CDR1 MNHEY, CDR2 SVGEGT. The DNA for the CDR3 is TGTGCCAGCAGCAAAAAGGGTGATAGCAATCAGCCCCAGCATTTT. Translating gives CASSKKGDSNQPQHF.

The chain has TRBV6-1 and TRBJ2-1; D could derive from TRBD1 or TRBD2 (5 bases each). V lost 4 bases and J 5 bases, leaving 18 bases between the germline ends. Germline CDR1 is MNHNS and CDR2 is SASEGT. There are 16 residues in the CDR3. The CDR3 reads CASSGLGVSTHNEQFF. In DNA form, the CDR3 reads TGTGCCAGCAGTGGGCTGGGGGTTTCCACACACAATGAGCAGTTCTTC.

The rearrangement uses TRBV12-3 or TRBV12-4 and TRBJ2-2; D might be TRBD1 (5 bases). The germline V and J ends were trimmed by 2 bases and 10 bases, with 8 bases remaining between them. CDR3 length: 12 amino acids. The DNA for the CDR3 is TGTGCCAGCAGTTTAAGGGGCAAGGAGCTGTTTTTT. As protein: CASSLRGKELFF.

A remark on this clonotype: The germline gene is not matched at one end of the junction; a read error may be the cause. The chain carries TRBV7-8 and TRBJ1-2; 9 bases line up with TRBD1. Germline loops: CDR1 SGHVS, CDR2 FQNEAQ. There are 15 residues in the CDR3. CDR3 coding DNA: TGTGCCAGCAGCCCCAGCGGGACAGGGATGTATGGCGACACCTTC. Its translation: CASSPSGTGMYGDTF.

The rearrangement uses TRBV28 and TRBJ2-7, with D perhaps TRBD1 (6 bases). Germline V lookup: CDR1 MDHEN, CDR2 SYDVKM. V lost 6 bases, J lost 3 bases, and 12 bases lay in between. The length of the CDR3 is 13 residues. The CDR3 loop reads CASRSGQSYEQYF. As DNA, the CDR3 is TGTGCCAGCAGGTCCGGACAGAGCTACGAGCAGTACTTC.

This chain links TRBV4-1 with TRBJ1-6, with 8 bases lining up with TRBD1. Germline V lookup: CDR1 MGHRA, CDR2 YSYEKL. Trimming cost V 1 base and J 8 bases; bases outside gene matches: 4. The CDR3 runs to 15 residues. The CDR3 reads CASSQATGDDSPLHF. The CDR3 nucleotides read TGCGCCAGCAGCCAAGCGACAGGGGATGATTCACCCCTCCACTTT.

The chain has TRBV4-3 and TRBJ2-7; 9 nucleotides match TRBD1. The J segment lost 5 bases and the V segment lost 4 bases, leaving 12 bases of the junction unmatched. CDR1 is LGHNA and CDR2 is YSLEER in the germline V gene. The CDR3 runs to 16 residues. CDR3 bases: TGCGCCAGCAGCCGCCTACAGGGGGCCCTACCTAACGAGCAGTACTTC. It translates to CASSRLQGALPNEQYF.

The V and J genes are TRBV9 and TRBJ2-3; D is undetermined. Trimming took off 0 bases at V and 5 bases at J, with 10 bases between the two ends. The CDR3 length is 14 residues. Germline assignment: CDR1 SGDLS and CDR2 YYNGEE. The CDR3 nucleotides read TGTGCCAGCAGCGTAGATTGGTTAAGAGATACGCAGTATTTT. Amino acid sequence: CASSVDWLRDTQYF.

By share, this clonotype counts as medium-sized (0.01 to 0.1%). The chain couples TRBV12-3 or TRBV12-4 to TRBJ2-3; TRBD2 aligns across 14 bases. Unmatched junction bases numbered 6, after V lost 5 bases and J lost 2 bases. CDR3 length: 17 amino acids. The CDR3 DNA reads TGTGCCAGCAGTCTAGGACTAGCGGGAGGATACACAGATACGCAGTATTTT. It is translated as CASSLGLAGGYTDTQYF.

Regarding this clonotype: One junction end does not reproduce the germline sequence, and a read error may be involved. The V call is TRBV15, the J call TRBJ2-5; possibly TRBD1 for D (5 bases). Germline V gene lookup returns CDR1 LNHNV and CDR2 YYDKDF (reference sequence). CDR3 length: 15 amino acids. The CDR3 DNA follows: TGTGCCACCATCAGAGATCCCGGCAGGGAAGAGACCCAGTACTTC. It specifies CATIRDPGREETQYF.

V and J are TRBV6-5 and TRBJ1-5; no firm D call. V was clipped by 4 bases and J by 1 base, with 14 bases between them. Germline assignment: CDR1 MNHEY and CDR2 SVGAGI. CDR3 length: 16 residues. CDR3 in amino acids: CASSSGPGLSNQPQHF. The CDR3, as DNA: TGTGCCAGCAGTTCAGGTCCGGGGTTGAGCAATCAGCCCCAGCATTTT.

The V and J genes are TRBV20-1 and TRBJ1-1; 8 bases are shared with TRBD1. The CDR3 is 12 amino acids. Germline trimming cut 5 bases from V and 4 bases from J; bases unmatched to any gene: 3. The germline V gene has CDR1 DFQATT and CDR2 SNEGSKA (reference sequence). The CDR3 bases are TGCAGTGCTGGACAGGGACTCACTGAAGCTTTCTTT. Amino acids: CSAGQGLTEAFF.

This clonotype was observed a single time. The rearrangement uses TRBV21-1 and TRBJ1-5. TRBV21-1 is described as a pseudogene. CDR3 length: 18 amino acids. CDR3 amino acids: CASIYRVSQDGQDQPQHF. Written as DNA, the CDR3 is TGTGCCAGCATCTATAGGGTTAGCCAGGACGGCCAAGACCAGCCCCAGCATTTT.

There are a few counts of this clonotype. V is TRBV5-1 and J is TRBJ2-7; possibly TRBD2 for D (6 bases). CDR1 and CDR2 from the germline V gene are SGHRS and YFSETQ. Trimming left V 1 base short and J 4 bases short, with 15 bases between. The CDR3 spans 15 residues. The CDR3 loop reads CASSLQVASAYEQYF. In DNA form, the CDR3 reads TGCGCCAGCAGCTTGCAAGTCGCTAGCGCTTACGAGCAGTACTTC.